This T cell receptor (beta chain) was found in a study of blood T cell repertoires in COVID-19. Study context: Specimens from acute and convalescent COVID-19 originated in the United States, Italy and Spain.

CDR3 length equals 13 residues. V was pared by 6 bases and J by 4 bases, with 12 bases between. Per the study methods: Amplifying reference gene primers gave estimates of nucleated cell counts. Clones were read by immunoSEQ multiplex PCR, and TCRdb kept only the in-frame ones, dropping some. V and J calls and clone size are as listed in that table; D and trimming were resolved from the DNA. The sample carries a few hundred thousand clones, more than 70% recorded once. Sequenced material: peripheral blood. The TCR sequence derives from a woman in her thirties who had recovered from COVID-19. The chain is built from TRBV12-3 or TRBV12-4 and TRBJ1-1, with D maybe TRBD1 (6 bases). CDR3 in DNA: TGTGCCAGCAGCCAGGGGAGGGTCACTGAAGCTTTCTTT. Translated, it gives CASSQGRVTEAFF.